The 25 T cell receptor beta chains below come from one sample, sequenced in a study of cytomegalovirus exposure and HLA in healthy donors. Vbeta (60) and Jbeta (13) primers were used in the PCR. The table came from immunoSEQ multiplex PCR; TCRdb's copy has only in-frame clones and leaves some out. The sample lists around 300,000 clones, about 83% occurring once. The sequenced sample was PBMCs. The receptors were gathered from a woman between 35 and 50 years old in good health and CMV-seropositive.

This chain connects TRBV18 to TRBJ1-2; 7 bases align to TRBD1. From germline, CDR1 is KGHSH and CDR2 LQKENI. This CDR3 spans 18 amino acids. The junction had 13 bases not matched to a gene; V was cut back by 3 bases and J by 0 bases. For the CDR3, the DNA is TGTGCCAGCTCACCTCGGGGGTTGGACAGGACACCTAACTATGGCTACACCTTC. It yields the protein CASSPRGLDRTPNYGYTF.

This clone showed up just once. This rearrangement joins TRBV11-3 to TRBJ2-5; weak D call: TRBD1 (5 bases). V lost 1 base and J 1 base, leaving 10 bases between the germline ends. The CDR3 has 15 residues. Germline loops: CDR1 SGHNT, CDR2 YENEEA. The CDR3 sequence is CASSLGFQGQETQYF. CDR3 sequence (DNA): TGTGCCAGCAGCTTAGGTTTCCAGGGCCAAGAGACCCAGTACTTC.

This clone was seen more than once but under ten times. The chain recombines TRBV28 with TRBJ1-5; D is possibly TRBD1 (5 bases). V was pared by 2 bases and J by 3 bases, with 14 bases between. CDR1 is MDHEN, CDR2 SYDVKM, per germline. This CDR3 has 16 residues. In DNA form, the CDR3 reads TGTGCCAGCAGTTTAGGGGGGGGGTTTAACAATCAGCCCCAGCATTTT. As protein: CASSLGGGFNNQPQHF. The full variable domain, rest sourced from reference TRBV28 and TRBJ1-5, is DVKVTQSSRYLVKRTGEKVFLECVQDMDHENMFWYRQDPGLGLRLIYFSYDVKMKEKGDIPEGYSVSREKKERFSLILESASTNQTSMYLCASSLGGGFNNQPQHFGDGTRLSIL.

The chain recombines TRBV9 with TRBJ2-5, with 7 bases identical to TRBD1. The germline V gene encodes CDR1 SGDLS and CDR2 YYNGEE. CDR3 length: 13 residues. With V trimmed by 3 bases and J by 1 base, 0 bases remained unmatched. This CDR3 reads CASSGQGQETQYF. The DNA for the CDR3 is TGTGCCAGCAGCGGACAGGGCCAAGAGACCCAGTACTTC.

This clone was observed once. The chain combines TRBV5-8 with TRBJ2-4; possibly TRBD2 for D (5 bases). V lost 0 bases and J lost 0, with 10 bases in between. CDR3 length: 16 amino acids. The germline gives CDR1 SGHTS, CDR2 YDEGEE. CDR3 DNA: TGTGCCAGCAGCTTGGCCGTCGCGGGAGCCAAAAACATTCAGTACTTC. Residues: CASSLAVAGAKNIQYF.

This sequence joins TRBV7-2 and TRBJ1-2; D possibly corresponds to TRBD1 (5 bases). The CDR3 consists of 17 residues. Trimming cost V 2 bases and J 2 bases, with 18 bases left between them. CDR1 SGHTA and CDR2 FQGNSA come from the germline V gene. The CDR3 DNA reads TGTGCCAGCAGCTTACGAACCTTAAGGGGCCCAAACTATGGCTACACCTTC. The encoded protein is CASSLRTLRGPNYGYTF.

The chain recombines TRBV4-3 with TRBJ2-3; maybe TRBD2 (6 bases). Germline CDR1 is LGHNA and CDR2 is YSLEER. This CDR3 region has 16 residues. With 0 bases removed from V and 4 bases from J, the gap between germline ends came to 14 bases. The CDR3 region has the DNA TGCGCCAGCAGCCAAGATTGGGGGGAACCCCCAGATACGCAGTATTTT. Amino acid sequence: CASSQDWGEPPDTQYF.

The chain couples TRBV27 to TRBJ1-2; no clear D gene. Looked up from germline, CDR1 is MNHEY and CDR2 is SMNVEV (reference sequence). The CDR3 is 13 amino acids. Between the trimmed V and J ends, which lost 5 bases and 4 bases, there was a span of 11 bases. The CDR3 DNA follows: TGTGCCAGCAGTAAGCGGACGGGCTATGGCTACACCTTC. It specifies CASSKRTGYGYTF.

The chain combines TRBV29-1 with TRBJ1-2; D is unresolved. The germline V gene encodes CDR1 SQVTM and CDR2 ANQGSEA. Trimming shortened V by 4 bases and J by 3 bases, and 9 bases separated the two germline ends. This CDR3 comprises 12 residues. CDR3 sequence (DNA): TGCAGCGTTGTTCGGAGTGACTATGGCTACACCTTC. Residues: CSVVRSDYGYTF. The full variable domain, in which reference TRBV29-1 and TRBJ1-2 provide the parts outside the CDR3, is SAVISQKPSRDICQRGTSLTIQCQVDSQVTMMFWYRQQPGQSLTLIATANQGSEATYESGFVIDKFPISRPNLTFSTLTVSNMSPEDSSIYLCSVVRSDYGYTFGSGTRLTVV.

This chain joins TRBV27 and TRBJ2-1; 9 nucleotides agree with TRBD2. J was trimmed by 4 bases and V by 3 bases; bases with no gene match: 10. This CDR3 comprises 17 residues. CDR1 MNHEY and CDR2 SMNVEV come from the germline V gene (reference sequence). CDR3 coding DNA: TGTGCCAGCAGTTTCATGTCCGGGACTAGCTCTTACAATGAGCAGTTCTTC. Its protein is CASSFMSGTSSYNEQFF.

J is TRBJ2-6 and V is TRBV9, with D unclear. Per the germline V gene, CDR1 is SGDLS and CDR2 is YYNGEE. Trimming took off 6 bases at V and 0 bases at J, with 7 bases between the two ends. The CDR3 sequence is 14 residues long. In nucleotides, the CDR3 is TGTGCCAGCACTCCCTCCTCTGGGGCCAACGTCCTGACTTTC. Protein: CASTPSSGANVLTF.

V usage is TRBV30 and J usage is TRBJ1-2; the D gene is possibly TRBD1 (6 bases). Per the germline V gene, CDR1 is GTSNPN and CDR2 is SVGIG (reference sequence). This CDR3 spans 13 amino acids. Deletions cut 2 bases from V and 3 bases from J, with 10 bases between. The DNA for the CDR3 is TGTGCCTGGAGTACAGGGATGGACTATGGCTACACCTTC. Translation gives CAWSTGMDYGYTF. Complete variable domain (other parts from reference TRBV30 and TRBJ1-2): SQTIHQWPATLVQPVGSPLSLECTVEGTSNPNLYWYRQAAGRGLQLLFYSVGIGQISSEVPQNLSASRPQDRQFILSSKKLLLSDSGFYLCAWSTGMDYGYTFGSGTRLTVV.

The rearrangement uses TRBV19 and TRBJ1-5; tentatively, D is TRBD1 (6 bases). Germline V gene data show CDR1 as LNHDA and CDR2 as SQIVND (reference sequence). The V end was cut by 4 bases, the J end by 2 bases, with 9 bases between. The CDR3 is 14 amino acids. CDR3 region: CASSTQGGNQPQHF. The CDR3 coding sequence is TGTGCCAGTAGTACACAGGGTGGCAATCAGCCCCAGCATTTT.

J is TRBJ1-1 and V is TRBV27; D is perhaps TRBD1 (5 bases). Germline V gene lookup returns CDR1 MNHEY and CDR2 SMNVEV (reference sequence). This CDR3 region has 14 residues. V was trimmed by 2 bases and J by 2 bases, leaving 9 bases between them. DNA for the CDR3: TGTGCCAGCAGTTTAGGGCAGGGCAACACTGAAGCTTTCTTT. Amino acid sequence: CASSLGQGNTEAFF.

The chain links TRBV5-8 to TRBJ2-7, with TRBD2 matching over 8 bases. Per germline, CDR1 SGHTS and CDR2 YDEGEE. The CDR3 has 18 residues. Germline trimming cut 2 bases from V and 0 bases from J; bases unmatched to any gene: 13. CDR3 nucleotides: TGTGCCAGCAGCTTACAGGGAACTGGCGGGAGGTTCTCCTACGAGCAGTACTTC. Translated, it gives CASSLQGTGGRFSYEQYF. The full variable domain, rest sourced from reference TRBV5-8 and TRBJ2-7, is EAGVTQSPTHLIKTRGQQATLRCSPISGHTSVYWYQQALGLGLQFLLWYDEGEERNRGNFPPRFSGRQFPNYSSELNVNALELEDSALYLCASSLQGTGGRFSYEQYFGPGTRLTVT.

The chain carries TRBV4-2 and TRBJ1-4, with D hard to call. V dropped 0 bases and J dropped 8 bases, with 16 bases sitting between them. CDR3 length equals 16 residues. Germline CDR1 is LGHNA and CDR2 is YNFKEQ. The DNA of the CDR3 is TGTGCCAGCAGCCAAGATTCATACGTCCAGAGGGAAAAACTGTTTTTT. Its protein is CASSQDSYVQREKLFF.

The chain joins TRBV14 to TRBJ2-1; D may be TRBD2 (7 bases). With 4 bases removed from V and 7 bases from J, the gap between germline ends came to 17 bases. The CDR3 contains 15 residues. Germline CDR1 and CDR2: SGHDN and FVKESK. The CDR3 nucleotides read TGTGCCAGCAGCCCCCGAGGGGGAGGGAGGAATGAGCAGTTCTTC. Translation gives CASSPRGGGRNEQFF.

The rearrangement links TRBV30 to TRBJ1-1, with 9 nucleotides matching TRBD1. The ends lost 5 bases at V and 5 bases at J; junction bases unmatched: 15. The CDR3 contains 16 residues. Per the germline V gene, CDR1 is GTSNPN and CDR2 is SVGIG (reference sequence). The DNA for the CDR3 is TGTGCCTGGGACGCACGTTCAGGACAGGGGAGGACTGAAGCTTTCTTT. It translates to CAWDARSGQGRTEAFF.

The rearrangement joins TRBV10-3 to TRBJ2-5; 8 bases align to TRBD2. This CDR3 is 14 amino acids long. Germline CDR1 is ENHRY and CDR2 is SYGVKD. The V segment lost 6 bases and the J segment 4 bases; nucleotides outside the gene matches: 7. The CDR3 reads CAISEGSGRETQYF. Here the CDR3 DNA reads TGTGCCATCAGCGAGGGGAGCGGGAGAGAGACCCAGTACTTC.

The chain employs TRBV30 and TRBJ2-2; D remains unclear. The CDR3 spans 16 residues. Trimming pared 0 bases from V and 0 bases from J, leaving 11 bases between. CDR1 is GTSNPN, CDR2 SVGIG, per germline (reference sequence). Here the CDR3 reads CAWSVRGASNTGELFF. The CDR3, as DNA: TGTGCCTGGAGTGTAAGAGGCGCCTCGAACACCGGGGAGCTGTTTTTT.

V usage is TRBV6-6 and J usage is TRBJ1-1, with D unclear. The V gene lost 4 bases and the J gene lost 2 bases, with 11 bases spanning the gap. The CDR3 has 14 residues. Germline V lookup: CDR1 MNHNY, CDR2 SVGAGI (reference sequence). CDR3 residues: CASSSSGFNTEAFF. The CDR3 DNA is TGTGCCAGCAGTTCTTCCGGGTTTAACACTGAAGCTTTCTTT.

V is TRBV2 and J is TRBJ2-7; TRBD1 aligns across 10 bases. The germline V gene encodes CDR1 SNHLY and CDR2 FYNNEI. Germline trimming cut 7 bases from V and 7 bases from J; bases unmatched to any gene: 22. The CDR3 consists of 18 residues. The DNA of the CDR3 is TGTGCCAGCATTTTCCGGGACAGGGGCCTCACCCTCCTACGAGAGCAGTACTTC. This sequence encodes CASIFRDRGLTLLREQYF. Variable domain in full (rest from reference TRBV2 and TRBJ2-7): EPEVTQTPSHQVTQMGQEVILRCVPISNHLYFYWYRQILGQKVEFLVSFYNNEISEKSEIFDDQFSVERPDGSNFTLKIRSTKLEDSAMYFCASIFRDRGLTLLREQYFGPGTRLTVT.

In its sample, this clone was seen once. The chain combines TRBV10-3 with TRBJ2-7; a possible D gene is TRBD1 (6 bases). The length of the CDR3 is 14 residues. Germline V gene data show CDR1 as ENHRY and CDR2 as SYGVKD. The germline V and J ends were trimmed by 11 bases and 3 bases, with 20 bases remaining between them. This CDR3 reads CAGGSTGTSYEQYF. Here the CDR3 DNA reads TGTGCCGGGGGCTCGACAGGCACAAGCTACGAGCAGTACTTC.

The chain employs TRBV5-1 and TRBJ1-1; weak D call: TRBD1 (6 bases). The V gene lost 0 bases and the J gene lost 11 bases, with 11 bases spanning the gap. Germline V gives CDR1 SGHRS, CDR2 YFSETQ. The length of the CDR3 is 12 residues. As DNA, the CDR3 is TGCGCCAGCAGCTTGGACAGGGTCGCGGCTTTCTTT. Encoded protein: CASSLDRVAAFF.

The chain is built from TRBV7-3 and TRBJ1-2; possibly TRBD1 for D (6 bases). Trimming stripped 5 bases from V and 4 bases from J, with 11 bases between. Germline values: CDR1 SGHTA, CDR2 FQGTGA. The CDR3 spans 13 residues. The chain's CDR3 is CASSLQGTYGYTF. The CDR3 coding sequence is TGTGCCAGCAGCCTCCAGGGGACCTATGGCTACACCTTC.